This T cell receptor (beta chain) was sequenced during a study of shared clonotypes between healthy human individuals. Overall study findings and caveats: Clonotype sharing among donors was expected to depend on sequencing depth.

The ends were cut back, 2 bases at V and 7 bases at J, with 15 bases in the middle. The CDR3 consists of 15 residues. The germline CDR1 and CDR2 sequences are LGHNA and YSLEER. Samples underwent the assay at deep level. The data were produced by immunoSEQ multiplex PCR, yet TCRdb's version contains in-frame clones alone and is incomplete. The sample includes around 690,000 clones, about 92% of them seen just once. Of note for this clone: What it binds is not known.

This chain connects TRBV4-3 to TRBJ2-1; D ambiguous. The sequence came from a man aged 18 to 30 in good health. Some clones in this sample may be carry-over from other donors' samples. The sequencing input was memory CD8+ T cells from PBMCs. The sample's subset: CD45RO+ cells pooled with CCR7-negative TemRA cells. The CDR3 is CASSQQGWPRNEQFF. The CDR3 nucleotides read TGCGCCAGCAGCCAACAAGGGTGGCCGCGAAATGAGCAGTTCTTC.